The 24 T cell receptor beta chains reported below all come from one sample, sequenced in a study of CD8+CD57+ T cells in acquired aplastic anemia. According to the study, genomic DNA was the template for TCR beta VDJ and CDR3 profiling. TCRdb ran MiXCR on the reads and lists one entry per CDR3 protein. The table includes about 190,000 distinct CDR3 sequences, about half detected once. Sequencing used sorted CD4+, CD8+, or CD8+CD57+ T cells (not recorded which) from PBMCs. All receptors derive from a human donor in good health, serving as a control.

Turning to this clonotype: This likely comes from a read error, as the CDR3 has no conserved phenylalanine or tryptophan at its end. The V and J genes are TRBV9 and TRBJ1-2; tentative D call: TRBD1 (5 bases). Trimming cost V 2 bases and J 4 bases, with 12 bases left between them. The CDR3 has 14 residues. Germline V gene lookup returns CDR1 SGDLS and CDR2 YYNGEE. CDR3 residues: CASSVYDSSYGYTL. DNA for the CDR3: TGTGCCAGCAGCGTGTACGACAGCAGCTATGGCTACACCCTC.

The chain couples TRBV2 to TRBJ2-5, with 8 bases aligning to TRBD2. This CDR3 comprises 16 residues. V trimming: 1 base; J trimming: 4 bases; junction bases outside the gene matches: 8. The V gene's germline CDR1 is SNHLY and CDR2 FYNNEI. The CDR3 DNA is TGTGCCAGCAGTGAAGGGGGAGCGGGGGAGCGAGAGACCCAGTACTTC. Amino acids: CASSEGGAGERETQYF.

This clonotype was counted ten times or more. The V and J genes are TRBV19 and TRBJ1-4; D is undetermined. Per the germline V gene, CDR1 is LNHDA and CDR2 is SQIVND (reference sequence). Between the trimmed V and J ends, which lost 6 bases and 9 bases, there was a span of 17 bases. The CDR3 consists of 14 residues. For the CDR3, the DNA is TGTGCCAGTAGAAGGACCGGGGAGCTTCAAAAACTGTTTTTT. This encodes CASRRTGELQKLFF. The complete variable domain, with remaining parts taken from reference TRBV19 and TRBJ1-4, reads DGGITQSPKYLFRKEGQNVTLSCEQNLNHDAMYWYRQDPGQGLRLIYYSQIVNDFQKGDIAEGYSVSREKKESFPLTVTSAQKNPTAFYLCASRRTGELQKLFFGSGTQLSVL.

As to this clonotype: A junction boundary mismatches the germline segment, possibly from a read error. The chain links TRBV10-3 to TRBJ1-1; 7 bases are a match to TRBD1. CDR3 length equals 12 residues. Per the germline V gene, CDR1 is ENHRY and CDR2 is SYGVKD. CDR3 loop: CAISRQGWDAFF. The CDR3 nucleotides read TGTGCCATCAGTAGACAGGGCTGGGATGCTTTCTTC.

Only a few counts were recorded for this clonotype. The chain uses TRBV24-1 and TRBJ2-5; D not resolved. Trimming took 0 bases from V and 0 from J, leaving 7 bases between them. CDR1 and CDR2 (germline): KGHDR, SFDVKD. This CDR3 has 15 amino acids. The CDR3 loop is CATSDLLGNQETQYF. In DNA form, the CDR3 reads TGTGCCACCAGTGATTTGTTAGGGAACCAAGAGACCCAGTACTTC.

The rearrangement uses TRBV19 and TRBJ1-1; D is unresolved. Germline V gene data show CDR1 as LNHDA and CDR2 as SQIVND (reference sequence). Trimming took 3 bases from V and 0 from J, leaving 11 bases between them. The CDR3 consists of 15 residues. This CDR3 reads CASSIPGIMNTEAFF. CDR3 coding DNA: TGTGCCAGTAGTATTCCCGGGATTATGAACACTGAAGCTTTCTTT.

The CDR3 DNA reads as TGTGCCAGCAGCTTGAGGGCCCCTCGCAACACCTTC. Amino acids: CASSLRAPRNTF. The J gene is TRBJ1-2, the V gene TRBV5-6, with D unresolved. The CDR3 is made up of 12 amino acids. The germline V gene encodes CDR1 SGHDT and CDR2 YYEEEE. Trimming took off 1 base at V and 12 bases at J, with 13 bases between the two ends.

The genes are TRBV25-1 and TRBJ2-1; TRBD1 matches at 7 bases. CDR1 and CDR2 from the germline V gene are MGHDK and SYGVNS. Trimming removed 3 bases from V and 8 bases from J; junction bases left unmatched: 10. This CDR3 comprises 15 residues. DNA for the CDR3: TGTGCCAGCAGTGATCGGGCAGGGGGTTTGTATGAGCAGTTCTTC. It translates to CASSDRAGGLYEQFF.

About this clonotype: This may be a read error, as it is one base from a much larger clone. The rearrangement uses TRBV6-1 and TRBJ1-2; D unresolved. This CDR3 comprises 14 residues. Germline CDR1 is MNHNS and CDR2 is SASEGT. The CDR3 DNA follows: TGTGCCAGCGGCACAGCCACCCCTAACTATGGCTGCACCTTC. This translates into CASGTATPNYGCTF.

V usage is TRBV29-1 and J usage is TRBJ1-4, with a weak D call TRBD1 (6 bases). Germline V gene lookup returns CDR1 SQVTM and CDR2 ANQGSEA. The length of the CDR3 is 12 residues. V gave up 7 bases and J gave up 7 bases, with 13 bases separating them. Here the CDR3 reads CSAVGGAEKLFF. The CDR3 nucleotides read TGCAGCGCTGTAGGGGGGGCTGAAAAACTGTTTTTT. The full variable domain, its missing parts supplied by reference TRBV29-1 and TRBJ1-4, is SAVISQKPSRDICQRGTSLTIQCQVDSQVTMMFWYRQQPGQSLTLIATANQGSEATYESGFVIDKFPISRPNLTFSTLTVSNMSPEDSSIYLCSAVGGAEKLFFGSGTQLSVL.

The genes are TRBV2 and TRBJ2-7; the D gene is possibly TRBD1 (5 bases). The CDR3 is 12 amino acids. Deletions cut 8 bases from V and 4 bases from J, with 12 bases between. Germline CDR1 is SNHLY and CDR2 is FYNNEI. The CDR3 spells CASGRQSYEQYF. The CDR3, as DNA: TGTGCCAGCGGAAGACAGTCATACGAGCAGTACTTC.

In this sample, this clonotype turned up a few times. CDR3 in DNA: TGTGCCAGCAGCTCGGGACAGGGGCGGGACTATGGCTACACCTTC. Its protein product is CASSSGQGRDYGYTF. The V gene is TRBV7-2, the J gene TRBJ1-2; 10 positions match TRBD1. Germline CDR1 and CDR2: SGHTA and FQGNSA. Unmatched junction bases numbered 5, after V lost 4 bases and J lost 3 bases. This CDR3 comprises 15 residues.

CDR3 nucleotide sequence: TGCGCCAGCAGCTTATGGAGCACTGAAGCTTTCTTT. This encodes CASSLWSTEAFF. This chain connects TRBV4-3 to TRBJ1-1, with D uncertain. The V and J ends lost 5 bases and 4 bases respectively, with 8 bases between them. Germline assignment: CDR1 LGHNA and CDR2 YSLEER. The CDR3 covers 12 residues.

This clonotype occurred many times. This chain links TRBV7-2 with TRBJ1-4; 9 bases agree with TRBD1. The junction had 2 bases not matched to a gene; V was cut back by 1 base and J by 8 bases. The germline V gene encodes CDR1 SGHTA and CDR2 FQGNSA. The CDR3 covers 14 residues. CDR3: CASSLGQGGEKLFF. The CDR3 DNA is TGTGCCAGCAGCTTAGGACAGGGGGGGGAAAAACTGTTTTTT. The entire variable domain, with the rest obtained from reference TRBV7-2 and TRBJ1-4, is as follows: GAGVSQSPSNKVTEKGKDVELRCDPISGHTALYWYRQSLGQGLEFLIYFQGNSAPDKSGLPSDRFSAERTGGSVSTLTIQRTQQEDSAVYLCASSLGQGGEKLFFGSGTQLSVL.

This clonotype was detected once. Sequence at one end of the junction differs from germline and may be a read error. V is TRBV2 and J is TRBJ1-6; 7 bases line up with TRBD1. Germline V lookup: CDR1 SNHLY, CDR2 FYNNEI. The CDR3 is 12 amino acids. CDR3 sequence reads: CTSSESRGTLHF. CDR3 coding DNA: TGTACCAGCAGCGAGAGCAGGGGGACCCTCCACTTT.

CDR3 region: CASSEGSGSTGELFF. The DNA of the CDR3 is TGTGCCAGCAGTGAGGGTAGCGGGAGCACCGGGGAGCTGTTTTTT. This chain connects TRBV2 to TRBJ2-2; 9 positions match TRBD2. The CDR3 sequence is 15 residues long. Trimming at V came to 3 bases and at J to 4 bases, leaving 3 bases not matched to a gene. Germline CDR1 reads SNHLY; CDR2 reads FYNNEI.

This chain uses TRBV3-1 with TRBJ1-4, with 8 bases lining up with TRBD1. J was trimmed by 4 bases and V by 2 bases; bases with no gene match: 12. Germline assignment: CDR1 LGHDT and CDR2 YNNKEL (reference sequence). CDR3 length: 18 residues. CDR3 DNA sequence: TGTGCCAGCAGCCAAAGAGGCCTGACAGGGGAACGTAATGAAAAACTGTTTTTT. Translated: CASSQRGLTGERNEKLFF.

This clonotype has ten or more counts. CDR3 DNA sequence: TGCAGCGTTGAAGTAGCCGGGCGGAACACCGGGGAGCTGTTTTTT. This sequence encodes CSVEVAGRNTGELFF. V and J are TRBV29-1 and TRBJ2-2; no firm D call. This CDR3 has 15 amino acids. Between the trimmed V and J ends, which lost 1 base and 1 base, there was a span of 10 bases. CDR1 is SQVTM, CDR2 ANQGSEA, per germline.

The V and J genes are TRBV2 and TRBJ1-2; D is perhaps TRBD1 (6 bases). In germline, CDR1 is SNHLY, CDR2 FYNNEI. V lost 5 bases and J 4 bases, leaving 8 bases between the germline ends. The CDR3 consists of 12 residues. The CDR3 loop reads CASSPGVYGYTF. The CDR3 DNA is TGTGCCAGCAGTCCAGGGGTCTATGGCTACACCTTC.

Note on this clonotype: The conserved phenylalanine or tryptophan normally closing the CDR3 is absent here, so this likely arose from a read error. The V gene is TRBV20-1, the J gene TRBJ2-5, with 10 bases lining up with TRBD2. CDR1 is DFQATT, CDR2 SNEGSKA, per germline (reference sequence). There are 15 residues in the CDR3. V shed 6 bases and J 5 bases; nucleotides not matched to a gene: 12. The CDR3 loop reads CSARTSGGAGETQYL. The DNA of the CDR3 is TGCAGTGCCCGGACGAGCGGGGGGGCCGGGGAGACCCAGTACCTC.

CDR3 sequence (DNA): TGCAGCGTTGTCGGGGGACAGGGGTTCGGTGGCTACACCTTC. Protein: CSVVGGQGFGGYTF. This chain uses TRBV29-1 with TRBJ1-2; 10 nucleotides match TRBD1. V was pared by 4 bases and J by 7 bases, with 9 bases of the junction left unmatched. The V gene's germline CDR1 is SQVTM and CDR2 ANQGSEA. CDR3 length: 14 residues.

This clonotype was observed many times. The J gene is TRBJ2-2, the V gene TRBV6-2 or TRBV6-3; TRBD1 agrees at 8 bases. The V gene end was trimmed by 10 bases and the J gene end by 5 bases; junction bases not matched to a gene: 12. The CDR3 spans 15 residues. Germline loops: CDR1 MNHEY, CDR2 SVGEGT. The DNA of the CDR3 is TGTGCCACCACAGTTTTGGACAGGGATACCGGGGAGCTGTTTTTT. It encodes CATTVLDRDTGELFF.

The chain links TRBV7-2 to TRBJ2-7; 10 positions agree with TRBD2. Germline V lookup: CDR1 SGHTA, CDR2 FQGNSA. The V and J ends lost 9 bases and 3 bases, in that order; junction bases with no gene match: 8. The CDR3 contains 14 residues. The CDR3 nucleotides read TGTGCCAGTAGTAAGGGACTAGCGATCTACGAGCAGTACTTC. The encoded protein is CASSKGLAIYEQYF.

In its sample, this clonotype was seen a few times. The chain recombines TRBV2 with TRBJ1-2; possible D gene TRBD1, 6 bases. Trimming removed 3 bases at V and 4 bases at J, with 6 bases between. Germline lookup yields CDR1 SNHLY and CDR2 FYNNEI. The CDR3 runs to 12 residues. The CDR3 reads CASSDRGYGYTF. The CDR3 nucleotides are TGTGCCAGCAGTGACAGGGGCTATGGCTACACCTTC.